A selection of T cell receptor beta chains follows, all from one sample in a study of cytomegalovirus exposure and HLA in healthy donors. Profiling relied on immunoSEQ multiplex PCR, and the TCRdb table lists in-frame clones only, not all of them. The sample holds 110,000 to 150,000 clones, more than 75% seen once. The sample comprised PBMCs. The source is a female donor in good health and CMV-seronegative. The conserved cysteine and the conserved F or W are not part of the CDR3 here. The order of the fields is J gene, D gene, V gene, CDR3 protein. The D gene is left open where the match is weak.

>TRBJ2-2|TRBD2|TRBV4-1
ASSHQTSGRDTGELF
>TRBJ1-6|NA|TRBV5-1
ASSLGPTGDNSPLH
>TRBJ1-1|NA|TRBV7-2
ASSPTPGGTEAF
>TRBJ2-5|TRBD2|TRBV10-3
AISESGGETQY
>TRBJ1-2|NA|TRBV4-3
ASSQDISEYNYGYT
>TRBJ2-1|NA|TRBV9
ASSVAGRNNEQF
>TRBJ2-1|TRBD1|TRBV5-1
ASSISGTGRDNEQF
>TRBJ2-2|TRBD1|TRBV7-6
ASSRTGGDTGELF
>TRBJ2-7|NA|TRBV12-5
ASGLGTTRAGGYEQY
>TRBJ2-7|NA|TRBV4-1
ASSQESLGDYEQY
>TRBJ2-7|TRBD2|TRBV7-2
ASSLLSGRGEQY
>TRBJ1-1|NA|TRBV5-6
ASSLGENTEAF
>TRBJ2-7|NA|TRBV7-2
ASSLNRAYEQY
>TRBJ2-7|TRBD1|TRBV5-4
ASSSDPGTAGEQY
>TRBJ1-1|TRBD1|TRBV7-2
ASSGGSGGTEAF
>TRBJ2-1|TRBD1|TRBV15
ATSRSRGYSEQF
>TRBJ2-1|NA|TRBV19
ASSMSRGAYNEQF
>TRBJ1-1|NA|TRBV28
ASSFTRENTEAF
>TRBJ1-2|TRBD1|TRBV4-3
ASSQKTGGYGYT
>TRBJ2-1|TRBD2|TRBV7-9
ASSLSTSVNEQF
>TRBJ1-6|TRBD1|TRBV4-1
ASSYRGIGSPLH
>TRBJ2-4|TRBD1|TRBV25-1
ASSDSRTGVKNIQY
>TRBJ2-3|TRBD1|TRBV5-1
ASSPGQGTDTQY
>TRBJ2-1|NA|TRBV7-8
ASSLGGALEQF
>TRBJ1-2|NA|TRBV5-1
ASSFGANYGYT
>TRBJ2-7|TRBD2|TRBV2
ASSEWEGSYEQY
>TRBJ1-2|TRBD1|TRBV5-4
ASSPDRARGYT
>TRBJ1-1|TRBD1|TRBV7-9
ASSTRQGTEAF
>TRBJ1-1|TRBD1|TRBV2
ASSWTGGRDTEAF
>TRBJ1-3|NA|TRBV5-8
ASSSGRRGTIY
>TRBJ1-2|NA|TRBV9
ASSGQVGYT
>TRBJ2-4|NA|TRBV29-1
SVEEGGDIQY
>TRBJ2-5|NA|TRBV15
ATSRGRGDQETQY
>TRBJ2-7|TRBD1|TRBV10-2
ASSQIDRGLEQY
>TRBJ2-1|TRBD2|TRBV10-1
ASIPLGREGYNEQF
>TRBJ2-5|NA|TRBV14
ASSQDWQAEQTQY
>TRBJ2-3|NA|TRBV4-3
ASCSEVSRPDTQY
>TRBJ1-1|NA|TRBV6-5
ASSYSGMNTEAF
>TRBJ2-3|TRBD2|TRBV15
ATSRVGASGRAFPDTQY
>TRBJ2-2|NA|TRBV5-6
ASSLAFLFTGELF
>TRBJ1-5|NA|TRBV2
ASSQTAERQPQH
>TRBJ1-2|NA|TRBV7-3
ASTGGYGYT
>TRBJ2-5|NA|TRBV25-1
ASSPRGRGPETQY
>TRBJ2-1|NA|TRBV7-2
ASHSSLHTIYNEQF
>TRBJ2-7|TRBD2|TRBV11-3
ASSLRLAGSYEQY
>TRBJ2-7|NA|TRBV7-9
ASSLSGSPYEQY
>TRBJ2-3|TRBD1|TRBV4-3
ASSQDAQGVADTQY
>TRBJ2-3|TRBD1|TRBV9
ASSVGGDRYTDTQY
>TRBJ2-7|NA|TRBV28
ASSDPRRTASYEQY
>TRBJ2-2|NA|TRBV6-5
ASSRTGELF
>TRBJ1-2|TRBD1|TRBV29-1
SVGTGASYGYT
>TRBJ2-3|TRBD1|TRBV9
ASSVGQGAPDTQY
>TRBJ1-2|TRBD1|TRBV4-3
ASSHLPGTGERGYT
>TRBJ2-7|NA|TRBV14
ASSPGFLSSYEQY
>TRBJ2-1|TRBD2|TRBV7-2
ASSRSGSSYNEQF
>TRBJ2-7|TRBD1|TRBV5-4
ASSPDRAYEQY
>TRBJ1-1|TRBD1|TRBV2
ASHRGFNTEAF
>TRBJ1-1|TRBD1|TRBV5-1
ASSLNRQGSNTEAF
>TRBJ2-7|TRBD2|TRBV20-1
SASGLGEQY
>TRBJ2-4|NA|TRBV10-1
ASTPHGAPSKNIQY